This T cell receptor beta chain comes out of a study of cytomegalovirus exposure and HLA in healthy donors. Comment on this clone: The antigen is not known.

PCR involved 60 Vbeta and 13 Jbeta primers. TCRdb's copy holds only in-frame clones and misses some; the assay was immunoSEQ multiplex PCR. This table has some 120,000 clones, 74% appearing once. Germline V gene lookup returns CDR1 SGDLS and CDR2 YYNGEE. The germline V and J ends were trimmed by 4 bases and 0 bases, with 13 bases remaining between them. The CDR3 covers 15 residues. Study-level results: A later analysis linked a missense variant in DCLRE1C to the trimming of TCR beta V and J genes. Presence/absence comparisons presumed near-even sequencing depth among donors. Most TCR beta V segments were productive about 90% or about 30% of the time in an earlier analysis. Whilst most TCR sequences proved rare, a subset of public TCRs occurred across many donors.

The source of this sequence is a man between 40 and 49 years old in good health and CMV-seropositive. The chain recombines TRBV9 with TRBJ1-1; a weak D match, TRBD1 (6 bases). Sample: PBMCs. CDR3 sequence reads: CASSRAAGVNTEAFF. The CDR3 nucleotides are TGTGCCAGCAGCCGTGCGGCAGGGGTGAACACTGAAGCTTTCTTT.